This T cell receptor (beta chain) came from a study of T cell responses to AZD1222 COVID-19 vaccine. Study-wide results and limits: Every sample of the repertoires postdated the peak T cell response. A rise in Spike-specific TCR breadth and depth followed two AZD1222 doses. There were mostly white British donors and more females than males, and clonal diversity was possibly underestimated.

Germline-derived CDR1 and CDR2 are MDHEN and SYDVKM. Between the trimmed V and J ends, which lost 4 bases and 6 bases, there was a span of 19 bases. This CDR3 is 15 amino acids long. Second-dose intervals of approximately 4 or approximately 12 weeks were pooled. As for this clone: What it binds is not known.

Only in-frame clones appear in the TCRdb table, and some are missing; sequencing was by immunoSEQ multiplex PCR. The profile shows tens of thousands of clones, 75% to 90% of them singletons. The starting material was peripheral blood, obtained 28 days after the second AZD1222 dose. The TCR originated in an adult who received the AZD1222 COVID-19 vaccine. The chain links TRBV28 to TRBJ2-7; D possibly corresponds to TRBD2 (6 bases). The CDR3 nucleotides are TGTGCCAGCAGTTGGGGCTCCGGTGCGGAGGGCGAGCAGTACTTC. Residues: CASSWGSGAEGEQYF.